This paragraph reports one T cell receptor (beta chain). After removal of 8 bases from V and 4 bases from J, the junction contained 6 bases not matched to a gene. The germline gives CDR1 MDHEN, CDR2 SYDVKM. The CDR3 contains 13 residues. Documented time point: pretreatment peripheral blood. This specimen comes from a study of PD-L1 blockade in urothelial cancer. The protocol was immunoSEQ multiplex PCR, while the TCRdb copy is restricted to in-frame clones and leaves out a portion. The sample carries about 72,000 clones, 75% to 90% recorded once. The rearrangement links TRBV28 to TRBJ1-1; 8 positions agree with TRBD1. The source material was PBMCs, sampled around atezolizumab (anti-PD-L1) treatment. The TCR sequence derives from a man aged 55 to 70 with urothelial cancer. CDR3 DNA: TGTGCCAGCCTGGACAGGGCGGCCACTGAAGCTTTCTTT. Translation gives CASLDRAATEAFF.